This T cell receptor beta chain stems from a study of blood T cell repertoires in COVID-19. Study background: The United States, Italy and Spain were the sources of the acute and convalescent COVID-19 samples. Sources were T cells, B-cell-depleted T cells, or PBMCs; the material itself was cDNA or gDNA.

Authors' analysis steps: Estimation of nucleated cell counts relied on the amplification of reference gene primers. Profiling relied on immunoSEQ multiplex PCR, and the TCRdb table lists in-frame clones only, not all of them. V, J and clone size were drawn from that table, and D and trimming were deduced from the DNA. The sample consists of 110,000 to 150,000 clones, nearly 85% of them appearing once. CDR3 length equals 15 residues. The germline V gene has CDR1 SGHNT and CDR2 YYREEE (reference sequence). The V gene end was trimmed by 9 bases and the J gene end by 2 bases; junction bases not matched to a gene: 8. The sample holds a few counts of this clone.

The material sequenced was peripheral blood. This sequence was found in a human donor in a cohort sampled during active COVID-19. The chain carries TRBV5-4 and TRBJ2-5; 12 nucleotides line up with TRBD2. CDR3 DNA sequence: TGTGCCACCCGGACTAGCGGGACTATACAAGAGACCCAGTACTTC. Translated, it gives CATRTSGTIQETQYF.